This is a list of T cell receptor beta chains from one sample in a study of blood T cell repertoires in COVID-19. Produced via immunoSEQ multiplex PCR; TCRdb's table is partial and in-frame only. The table records roughly 250,000 clones, about 80% of them present only once. Sequences were obtained from peripheral blood. The receptor set was obtained from a human donor in a cohort sampled during active COVID-19. Each CDR3 is given with its conserved first and last residue. The order of the fields is V gene, J gene, D gene, clone size, CDR3 protein, CDR3 DNA. A D gene is named only where the DNA matches it firmly. Clone size is shown for a subset of rows, as once, few, many or a class of expanded clone.

TRBV6-5	TRBJ2-1	TRBD2	-	CASRTGTSGYNEQFF	TGTGCCAGCCGAACCGGGACTAGCGGGTACAATGAGCAGTTCTTC
TRBV3-1/TRBV3-2	TRBJ2-1	TRBD1	-	CASSRSRGGTGFYNEQFF	TGTGCCAGCAGCCGGTCGAGGGGCGGGACAGGGTTCTACAATGAGCAGTTCTTC
TRBV2	TRBJ1-5	-	-	CASKGQTISNQPQHF	TGTGCCAGCAAGGGACAAACTATAAGCAATCAGCCCCAGCATTTT
TRBV11-1	TRBJ1-1	TRBD1	-	CASSPWGQGAKIEAFF	TGTGCCAGCAGCCCGTGGGGCCAGGGGGCGAAAATTGAAGCTTTCTTT
TRBV28	TRBJ1-2	-	-	CASSLAGLTNYGYTF	TGTGCCAGCAGTCTCGCAGGGCTGACTAACTATGGCTACACCTTC
TRBV6-2/TRBV6-3	TRBJ2-7	-	-	CASSYSLTATVLEQYF	TGTGCCAGCAGTTACTCATTGACGGCGACAGTGCTCGAGCAGTACTTC
TRBV7-8	TRBJ2-2	-	-	CASLSQRVTGGELFF	TGTGCCAGCCTCTCGCAGCGAGTAACAGGCGGGGAGCTGTTTTTT
TRBV7-2	TRBJ1-4	-	-	CASSLGPGRNEKLFF	TGTGCCAGCAGCTTAGGCCCGGGTAGAAATGAAAAACTGTTTTTT
TRBV10-2	TRBJ1-1	-	-	CASRETSNTEAFF	TGCGCCAGCAGAGAAACCAGTAACACTGAAGCTTTCTTT
TRBV7-2	TRBJ2-7	-	-	CASSLAVYYEQYF	TGTGCCAGCAGCTTAGCCGTATACTACGAGCAGTACTTC
TRBV7-2	TRBJ2-1	-	-	CASSLAFRGNEQFF	TGTGCCAGCAGCTTAGCTTTCCGGGGGAATGAGCAGTTCTTC
TRBV27	TRBJ2-2	TRBD1	-	CASSLPRTGARTGELFF	TGTGCCAGCAGTTTACCCCGGACAGGGGCCCGCACCGGGGAGCTGTTTTTT
TRBV5-8	TRBJ1-1	TRBD1	-	CASSFNRGHTEAFF	TGTGCCAGCAGCTTCAACAGGGGGCACACTGAAGCTTTCTTT
TRBV3-1/TRBV3-2	TRBJ2-7	-	-	CASSHRRTYYEQYF	TGTGCCAGCAGCCACCGACGGACATACTACGAGCAGTACTTC
TRBV28	TRBJ2-1	TRBD2	-	CASSSSGKGSYNEQFF	TGTGCCAGCAGTTCTAGCGGGAAAGGCTCCTACAATGAGCAGTTCTTC
TRBV11-2	TRBJ2-7	-	-	CASSLWGREAEQYF	TGTGCCAGCAGCCTCTGGGGCAGGGAAGCCGAGCAGTACTTC
TRBV3-1/TRBV3-2	TRBJ1-5	TRBD1	-	CASSQMTGNQPQHF	TGTGCCAGCAGCCAAATGACAGGGAATCAGCCCCAGCATTTT
TRBV12-3/TRBV12-4	TRBJ2-3	TRBD2	-	CASSLSTSGAQYF	TGTGCCAGCAGTTTGTCGACTAGCGGTGCGCAGTATTTT
TRBV18	TRBJ1-2	-	once	CASASNPGKYGYTF	TGTGCCAGCGCATCGAACCCGGGGAAGTATGGCTACACCTTC
TRBV2	TRBJ1-2	-	-	CAKKTDYQGYTF	TGTGCCAAAAAGACCGACTACCAAGGCTACACCTTC
TRBV7-2	TRBJ1-1	-	-	CASSPQLYSHTEAFF	TGTGCCAGCAGCCCCCAACTCTACAGCCACACTGAAGCTTTCTTT
TRBV29-1	TRBJ2-7	-	-	CSVEGTASYEQYF	TGCAGCGTTGAAGGGACTGCCTCCTACGAGCAGTACTTC